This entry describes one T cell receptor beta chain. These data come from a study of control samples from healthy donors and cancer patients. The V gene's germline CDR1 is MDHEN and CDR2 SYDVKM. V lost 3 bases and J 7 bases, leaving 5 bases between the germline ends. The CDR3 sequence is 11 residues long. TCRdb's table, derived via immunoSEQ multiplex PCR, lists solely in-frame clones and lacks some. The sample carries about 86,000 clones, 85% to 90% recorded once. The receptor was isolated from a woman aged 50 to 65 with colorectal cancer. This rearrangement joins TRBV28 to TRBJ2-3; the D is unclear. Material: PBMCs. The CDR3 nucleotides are TGTGCCAGCAGTTTTGGTTATACGCAGTATTTT. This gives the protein CASSFGYTQYF.